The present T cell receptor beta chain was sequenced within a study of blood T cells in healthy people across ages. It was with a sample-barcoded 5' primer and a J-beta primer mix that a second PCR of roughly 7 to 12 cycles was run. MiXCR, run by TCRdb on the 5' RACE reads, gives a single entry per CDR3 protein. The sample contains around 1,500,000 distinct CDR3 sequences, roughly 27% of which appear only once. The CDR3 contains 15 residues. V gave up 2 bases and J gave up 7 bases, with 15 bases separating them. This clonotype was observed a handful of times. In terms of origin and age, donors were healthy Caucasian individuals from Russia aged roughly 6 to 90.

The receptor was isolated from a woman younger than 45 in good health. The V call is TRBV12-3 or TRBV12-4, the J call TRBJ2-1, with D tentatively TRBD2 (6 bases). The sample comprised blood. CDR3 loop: CASSLYLSGGNEQFF. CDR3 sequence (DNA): TGTGCCAGCAGTTTATACCTAAGTGGAGGGAATGAGCAGTTCTTC.